The 27 T cell receptor beta chains listed next were all sequenced from one sample in a study of low-dose radiotherapy and immunotherapy resistance in tumors. Time point defined: before trial treatment. Alpha and beta chains were covered, as first-strand cDNA relied on TRAV- and TRBV-specific primers. A constant-region primer paired with the V-primer adapter amplified TCRs over about 18 PCR cycles. TCRdb re-called the reads through MiXCR, storing one row per CDR3 protein. Here the sample spans about 64,000 distinct CDR3 sequences, around 27% being singletons. The material sequenced was PBMCs, taken before treatment. These receptors all come from a male donor with rectosigmoid adenocarcinoma.

This clonotype was observed at least ten times. The rearrangement links TRBV6-4 to TRBJ2-2; no clear D gene. The CDR3 sequence is 15 residues long. Germline V gene sequence: CDR1 MRHNA, CDR2 SNTAGT. Trimming left V 4 bases short and J 1 base short, with 10 bases between. CDR3 in amino acids: CASSVEPGNTGELFF. The CDR3 DNA follows: TGTGCCAGCAGTGTAGAACCGGGGAACACCGGGGAGCTGTTTTTT.

This clonotype was recorded many times. The gene calls are TRBV7-9 and TRBJ2-1, with D possibly called TRBD1 or TRBD2 (6 bases each). Trimming pared 3 bases from V and 6 bases from J, leaving 9 bases between. CDR1 and CDR2 (germline): SEHNR, FQNEAQ (reference sequence). This CDR3 has 13 residues. The CDR3 region has the DNA TGTGCCAGCAGCTTTAAGGGGGGCAATGAGCAGTTCTTC. Amino acids: CASSFKGGNEQFF.

This clonotype was seen repeatedly, ten times or more. Here the CDR3 DNA reads TGTGCCAGCAGCTTAGGAGACCCGGGTAGCTACACCTTC. Protein product: CASSLGDPGSYTF. This chain links TRBV11-2 with TRBJ1-2; D gene uncertain. Germline V gene data show CDR1 as SGHAT and CDR2 as FQNNGV. V lost 1 base to trimming and J lost 9 bases, with 12 bases between them. The CDR3 covers 13 residues. Looking up the rest from reference TRBV11-2 and TRBJ1-2 gives the full variable domain: EAGVAQSPRYKIIEKRQSVAFWCNPISGHATLYWYQQILGQGPKLLIQFQNNGVVDDSQLPKDRFSAERLKGVDSTLKIQPAKLEDSAVYLCASSLGDPGSYTFGSGTRLTVV.

This clonotype was observed at least ten times. The CDR3 coding sequence is TGTGCCAGCAGCTTAGCTGTTTTAAATACGCAGTATTTT. This codes for CASSLAVLNTQYF. The chain carries TRBV7-2 and TRBJ2-3; no definite D call. Trimming pared 0 bases from V and 7 bases from J, leaving 8 bases between. The CDR3 runs 13 residues. Germline CDR1 and CDR2: SGHTA and FQGNSA.

This clonotype was counted at least ten times. The V and J genes are TRBV7-2 and TRBJ1-2; no definite D call. The CDR3 runs to 13 residues. The germline CDR1 and CDR2 sequences are SGHTA and FQGNSA. Trimming left V 1 base short and J 7 bases short, with 10 bases between. DNA of the CDR3: TGTGCCAGCAGCTTAGGGGGTTCCTCTGGCTACACCTTC. Its protein product is CASSLGGSSGYTF.

J is TRBJ2-7 and V is TRBV20-1, with 10 bases lining up with TRBD1. CDR3 length: 14 residues. The germline CDR1 and CDR2 sequences are DFQATT and SNEGSKA (reference sequence). The trim removed 6 bases at V and 4 bases at J, leaving 9 bases unmatched. DNA for the CDR3: TGCAGTGCACCACCGGGACAGGGGACTTACGAGCAGTACTTC. Translated: CSAPPGQGTYEQYF.

This clonotype was seen at least ten times. The V and J genes are TRBV11-2 and TRBJ2-6; D is uncertain. The CDR3 has 17 residues. Germline V gene data show CDR1 as SGHAT and CDR2 as FQNNGV. Between the trimmed V and J ends, which lost 2 bases and 4 bases, there was a span of 15 bases. DNA for the CDR3: TGTGCCAGCAGCTTAAGTAGGTCGGGCACAGGGGCCAACGTCCTGACTTTC. This translates into CASSLSRSGTGANVLTF.

This clonotype was seen many times. V gene TRBV3-1 combines with J gene TRBJ1-1; 7 nucleotides agree with TRBD1. The germline V gene encodes CDR1 LGHDT and CDR2 YNNKEL (reference sequence). V shed 1 base, J shed 11 bases, and the junction held 7 bases outside the gene matches. The CDR3 covers 13 residues. CDR3 region: CASSQVRGRGAFF. The DNA for the CDR3 is TGTGCCAGCAGCCAAGTTCGCGGCAGGGGGGCTTTCTTT.

Concerning this clonotype itself: A far larger clone is off by one base, so a read error is likely. V usage is TRBV5-4 and J usage is TRBJ2-1; D call uncertain. V was cut by 3 bases and J by 13 bases, with 14 bases left in between. Germline V gene data show CDR1 as SGHNT and CDR2 as YYREEE (reference sequence). The CDR3 contains 12 residues. CDR3 sequence reads: CASSSMEETQFF. The CDR3 DNA sequence: TGTGCCAGCAGCTCTATGGAAGAGACCCAGTTCTTC.

This clonotype turned up a few times. The chain combines TRBV18 with TRBJ2-7; 9 bases map to TRBD2. V shed 3 bases and J 0 bases; nucleotides not matched to a gene: 6. CDR1 is KGHSH and CDR2 is LQKENI in the germline V gene. The CDR3 loop spans 16 amino acids. The CDR3 nucleotides read TGTGCCAGCTCACCGTCGGGACTAGCCAACTCCTACGAGCAGTACTTC. Its translation: CASSPSGLANSYEQYF.

The sample holds many counts of this clonotype. The chain links TRBV7-9 to TRBJ2-1; TRBD2 matches at 8 bases. The length of the CDR3 is 16 residues. CDR1 and CDR2 (germline): SEHNR, FQNEAQ (reference sequence). With V trimmed by 3 bases and J by 0 bases, 4 bases remained unmatched. CDR3 sequence (DNA): TGTGCCAGCAGCTTCCCGGGGGGGAGCTCCTACAATGAGCAGTTCTTC. Its translation: CASSFPGGSSYNEQFF.

This clonotype appeared many times. J is TRBJ2-2 and V is TRBV27; D is ambiguous. V was pared by 3 bases and J by 5 bases, with 4 bases between. Germline V gene sequence: CDR1 MNHEY, CDR2 SMNVEV (reference sequence). The CDR3 extends over 12 amino acids. The CDR3 nucleotides read TGTGCCAGCAGTTTCGGGACCGGGGAGCTGTTTTTT. Amino acid sequence: CASSFGTGELFF.

In its sample, this clonotype was seen many times. This chain connects TRBV6-5 to TRBJ1-1; D is possibly TRBD1 (5 bases). V was shortened by 8 bases and J by 4 bases, with 17 bases between the two germline ends. The CDR3 consists of 14 residues. Germline V gives CDR1 MNHEY, CDR2 SVGAGI. The DNA of the CDR3 is TGTGCCAGCGGCCCAGGGTACAAGAGCACTGAAGCTTTCTTT. Its protein product is CASGPGYKSTEAFF.

Worth noting for this clonotype: One base separates it from a far larger clone, so it is likely a read error. The chain links TRBV6-2 or TRBV6-3 to TRBJ2-1; 7 positions match TRBD1. Trimming at V came to 4 bases and at J to 10 bases, leaving 19 bases not matched to a gene. This CDR3 contains 17 residues. Germline V gene data show CDR1 as MNHEY and CDR2 as SVGEGT. Written as DNA, the CDR3 is TGTGCCAGCAGTTTCGACCGCACAGGGGATATCTCCTACGAGCAGTTCTTC. This sequence encodes CASSFDRTGDISYEQFF.

This clonotype has a count of ten or more. The chain joins TRBV24-1 to TRBJ2-5; TRBD1 matches at 9 bases. Unmatched junction bases numbered 6, after V lost 3 bases and J lost 2 bases. This CDR3 contains 16 residues. Germline CDR1 KGHDR, CDR2 SFDVKD. The CDR3: CATSDTGTGLQETQYF. The CDR3 DNA reads TGTGCCACCAGTGATACCGGGACAGGGCTACAAGAGACCCAGTACTTC.

This clonotype appeared a few times. CDR3 DNA sequence: TGTGCCAGCAGCCCCCAGGAGGGGAGGGCCTACGAGCAGTACTTC. The encoded protein is CASSPQEGRAYEQYF. The chain uses TRBV7-6 and TRBJ2-7, with 7 bases that match TRBD2. The ends lost 5 bases at V and 2 bases at J; junction bases unmatched: 9. CDR1 and CDR2 from the germline V gene are SGHVS and FNYEAQ. CDR3 length: 15 residues.

V and J are TRBV10-3 and TRBJ1-6; D unclear. There are 12 residues in the CDR3. Trimming cost V 3 bases and J 9 bases, with 6 bases left between them. Germline V gene data show CDR1 as ENHRY and CDR2 as SYGVKD. The CDR3 loop reads CAISDVLSPLHF. The CDR3 bases are TGTGCCATCAGTGACGTTCTTTCACCCCTCCACTTT.

The chain links TRBV7-2 to TRBJ2-3; TRBD2 aligns across 10 bases. Unmatched junction bases numbered 19, after V lost 7 bases and J lost 0 bases. Germline V gives CDR1 SGHTA, CDR2 FQGNSA. This CDR3 comprises 20 residues. The CDR3 sequence: CASNLKGKASGSGSTDTQYF. The CDR3 DNA reads as TGTGCCAGCAACCTCAAGGGGAAGGCTAGCGGGAGCGGGAGCACAGATACGCAGTATTTT.

This chain links TRBV19 with TRBJ1-5, with TRBD1 as a possible D gene (5 bases). The CDR3 extends over 14 amino acids. Trimming took 5 bases from V and 1 from J, leaving 9 bases between them. CDR1 and CDR2 (germline): LNHDA, SQIVND (reference sequence). CDR3 in amino acids: CASSAWDSNQPQHF. In DNA form, the CDR3 reads TGTGCCAGTAGTGCTTGGGACAGCAATCAGCCCCAGCATTTT.

The table lists this clonotype with a few counts. The genes are TRBV28 and TRBJ2-1, with TRBD2 matching over 7 bases. Germline V gene lookup returns CDR1 MDHEN and CDR2 SYDVKM. Germline trimming cut 5 bases from V and 5 bases from J; bases unmatched to any gene: 6. CDR3 length: 14 residues. CDR3 sequence: CASSNGGLNNEQFF. The CDR3 nucleotides read TGTGCCAGCAGTAATGGGGGACTAAACAATGAGCAGTTCTTC. Based on the CDR3 plus reference TRBV28 and TRBJ2-1, the full variable domain is DVKVTQSSRYLVKRTGEKVFLECVQDMDHENMFWYRQDPGLGLRLIYFSYDVKMKEKGDIPEGYSVSREKKERFSLILESASTNQTSMYLCASSNGGLNNEQFFGPGTRLTVL.

The chain carries TRBV4-1 and TRBJ2-3; 8 bases align to TRBD1. Germline V gene data show CDR1 as MGHRA and CDR2 as YSYEKL. V lost 3 bases and J lost 5; bases outside the gene matches: 13. The CDR3 covers 17 residues. CDR3 sequence: CASSHIPTQGAGDTQYF. The CDR3 DNA reads as TGCGCCAGCAGCCATATCCCCACGCAGGGGGCGGGAGATACGCAGTATTTT.

This clonotype was detected many times. The CDR3 DNA sequence: TGTGCCAGCAGTCCGTCGGGAACAACTAATGAAAAACTGTTTTTT. It codes for CASSPSGTTNEKLFF. The chain links TRBV27 to TRBJ1-4, with no clear D. Deletions cut 5 bases from V and 0 bases from J, with 10 bases between. This CDR3 contains 15 residues. The germline V gene encodes CDR1 MNHEY and CDR2 SMNVEV (reference sequence).

Turning to this clonotype: A far larger clone is off by one base, so a read error is likely. CDR3 sequence: CASSAGQGPYEQFF. For the CDR3, the DNA is TGTGCCAGCAGTGCGGGACAGGGGCCCTACGAGCAGTTCTTC. The chain is built from TRBV28 and TRBJ2-1, with TRBD1 matching over 10 bases. Germline CDR1 is MDHEN and CDR2 is SYDVKM. This CDR3 contains 14 residues. V lost 5 bases and J lost 10; bases outside the gene matches: 8.

This clonotype has at least ten counts. V and J are TRBV7-9 and TRBJ2-2; 7 bases are a match to TRBD1. Unmatched junction bases numbered 10, after V lost 5 bases and J lost 7 bases. The CDR3 covers 15 residues. Germline lookup yields CDR1 SEHNR and CDR2 FQNEAQ (reference sequence). CDR3 nucleotide sequence: TGTGCCAGCAGCCCGACAGGGTTTAAGGTCGGGGAGCTGTTTTTT. Translated: CASSPTGFKVGELFF.

This clonotype was picked up a small number of times. The likely explanation is a read error, given a far larger clone one base away. This chain links TRBV6-2 or TRBV6-3 with TRBJ2-1; D is perhaps TRBD1 (5 bases). The CDR3 is 15 amino acids. V was trimmed by 6 bases and J by 10 bases, leaving 22 bases between them. In germline, CDR1 is MNHEY, CDR2 SVGEGT. CDR3 in DNA: TGTGCCAGCAGCCATCTGGGAACAGGAAGCCGCGAGCAGTTCTTC. It translates to CASSHLGTGSREQFF.

This sequence joins TRBV28 and TRBJ2-3; 10 bases map to TRBD2. The CDR3 totals 15 residues. The V gene end was trimmed by 6 bases and the J gene end by 5 bases; junction bases not matched to a gene: 8. The germline gives CDR1 MDHEN, CDR2 SYDVKM. The CDR3 reads CASSPPSGSQDTQYF. The CDR3 nucleotides are TGTGCCAGCAGCCCTCCTAGCGGGAGCCAAGATACGCAGTATTTT. Combining the CDR3 with reference TRBV28 and TRBJ2-3 gives the whole variable domain DVKVTQSSRYLVKRTGEKVFLECVQDMDHENMFWYRQDPGLGLRLIYFSYDVKMKEKGDIPEGYSVSREKKERFSLILESASTNQTSMYLCASSPPSGSQDTQYFGPGTRLTVL.

In this sample, this clonotype turned up many times. The CDR3 sequence: CASSAEPGQGYDEQYF. DNA of the CDR3: TGCGCCAGCAGCGCCGAACCGGGACAGGGATACGACGAGCAGTACTTC. This chain uses TRBV5-1 with TRBJ2-7, with 9 bases aligning to TRBD1. V lost 4 bases and J lost 5; bases outside the gene matches: 13. The CDR3 consists of 16 residues. Per the germline V gene, CDR1 is SGHRS and CDR2 is YFSETQ.